This entry lists 7 T cell receptor beta chains sequenced from one sample in a study of T cell responses to AZD1222 COVID-19 vaccine. Method: immunoSEQ multiplex PCR; TCRdb's copy keeps in-frame clones and lacks some. Of around 140,000 clones listed, approximately 90% are singletons. The starting material was peripheral blood, obtained 28 days after the second AZD1222 dose. Every receptor here comes from an adult who received the AZD1222 COVID-19 vaccine.

The J gene is TRBJ2-4, the V gene TRBV5-6; TRBD1 aligns across 7 bases. The CDR3 consists of 16 residues. The germline V gene encodes CDR1 SGHDT and CDR2 YYEEEE. With 4 bases clipped from V and 0 bases from J, the junction kept 7 bases outside the gene matches. The CDR3 spells CASSPTGTVAKNIQYF. In DNA, the CDR3 is TGTGCCAGCAGCCCGACCGGGACAGTAGCCAAAAACATTCAGTACTTC.

The chain is built from TRBV7-2 and TRBJ1-2; 9 bases map to TRBD1. In germline, CDR1 is SGHTA, CDR2 FQGNSA. V lost 5 bases, J lost 4 bases, and 8 bases stayed unmatched. This CDR3 spans 15 amino acids. CDR3 DNA sequence: TGTGCCAGCAGCCCGGGGACAGGGTGGATCTATGGCTACACCTTC. It translates to CASSPGTGWIYGYTF.

This chain links TRBV5-1 with TRBJ1-3; D gene unclear. V gave up 3 bases and J gave up 0 bases, with 16 bases separating them. This CDR3 contains 17 residues. From germline, CDR1 is SGHRS and CDR2 YFSETQ. Here the CDR3 DNA reads TGCGCCAGCAGCTACGGAAAAGACACATCCTCTGGAAACACCATATATTTT. Encoded protein: CASSYGKDTSSGNTIYF. Full variable domain (missing parts from reference TRBV5-1 and TRBJ1-3): KAGVTQTPRYLIKTRGQQVTLSCSPISGHRSVSWYQQTPGQGLQFLFEYFSETQRNKGNFPGRFSGRQFSNSRSEMNVSTLELGDSALYLCASSYGKDTSSGNTIYFGEGSWLTVV.

CDR3 coding DNA: TGTGCCAGCAGCCCCGCCGCAGGGGACACTGAAGCTTTCTTT. Translating gives CASSPAAGDTEAFF. The V and J genes are TRBV9 and TRBJ1-1, with D possibly TRBD1 on 6 matching bases. Trimming pared 4 bases from V and 3 bases from J, leaving 13 bases between. Germline V gives CDR1 SGDLS, CDR2 YYNGEE. The length of the CDR3 is 14 residues.

J is TRBJ1-1 and V is TRBV27; 9 bases match TRBD1. Germline trimming cut 6 bases from V and 2 bases from J; bases unmatched to any gene: 7. The CDR3 runs 15 residues. Germline V gives CDR1 MNHEY, CDR2 SMNVEV (reference sequence). In DNA, the CDR3 is TGTGCCAGCAGAGAACAGGGGGCTCTAAACACTGAAGCTTTCTTT. It is translated as CASREQGALNTEAFF.

V and J are TRBV7-8 and TRBJ1-2, with a weak D call TRBD1 (5 bases). Trimming shortened V by 6 bases and J by 2 bases, and 13 bases separated the two germline ends. From germline, CDR1 is SGHVS and CDR2 FQNEAQ. This CDR3 comprises 14 residues. The CDR3 DNA reads as TGTGCCAGCAGACCCGGGGGGGAGAACTATGGCTACACCTTC. Translated, it gives CASRPGGENYGYTF.

This rearrangement joins TRBV29-1 to TRBJ2-2, with D perhaps TRBD1 or TRBD2 (5 bases each). Germline V gene data show CDR1 as SQVTM and CDR2 as ANQGSEA. The V gene lost 4 bases and the J gene lost 3 bases, with 18 bases spanning the gap. The CDR3 is 16 amino acids. CDR3 nucleotides: TGCAGCGTTGGTAGTTTTTGGGGGTCTGACACCGGGGAGCTGTTTTTT. Encoded protein: CSVGSFWGSDTGELFF.